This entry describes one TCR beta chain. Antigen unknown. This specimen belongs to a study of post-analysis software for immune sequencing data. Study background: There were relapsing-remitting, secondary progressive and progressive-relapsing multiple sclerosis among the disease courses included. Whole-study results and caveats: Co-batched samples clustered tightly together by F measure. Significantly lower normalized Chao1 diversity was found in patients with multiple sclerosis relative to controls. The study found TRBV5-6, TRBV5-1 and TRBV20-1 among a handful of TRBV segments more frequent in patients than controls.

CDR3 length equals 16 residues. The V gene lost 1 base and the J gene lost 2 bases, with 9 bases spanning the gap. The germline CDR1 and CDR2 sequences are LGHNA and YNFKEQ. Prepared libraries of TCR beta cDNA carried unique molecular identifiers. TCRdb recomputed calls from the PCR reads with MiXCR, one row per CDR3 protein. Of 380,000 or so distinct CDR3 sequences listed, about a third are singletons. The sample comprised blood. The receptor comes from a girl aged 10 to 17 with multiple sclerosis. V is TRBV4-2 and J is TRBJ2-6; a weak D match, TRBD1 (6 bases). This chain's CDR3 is CASSQAEGAGANVLTF. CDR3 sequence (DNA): TGTGCCAGCAGCCAAGCTGAGGGGGCTGGGGCCAACGTCCTGACTTTC.